A single sample is the source of the 10 T cell receptor beta chains below, sequenced in a study of shared clonotypes between healthy human individuals. Profiling relied on immunoSEQ multiplex PCR, and the TCRdb table lists in-frame clones only, not all of them. The table has more than 2,000,000 clones, over 90% seen once. The sequencing sample was made of naive CD4+ T cells from PBMCs. The subset was: CD45RA+ positively selected. The receptor source for this set is a man aged 18 to 35 in good health. Some clones in this sample may be carry-over from other donors' samples.

The rearrangement joins TRBV10-1 to TRBJ2-4, with 16 bases that match TRBD2. The CDR3 is made up of 18 amino acids. Unmatched junction bases numbered 5, after V lost 6 bases and J lost 0 bases. The germline gives CDR1 WNHNN, CDR2 SYGVQD (reference sequence). The CDR3 reads CASSPGLAGGLAKNIQYF. The DNA for the CDR3 is TGCGCCAGCAGCCCGGGACTAGCGGGAGGGCTAGCCAAAAACATTCAGTACTTC.

The chain carries TRBV29-1 and TRBJ2-5, with D maybe TRBD1 (6 bases). This CDR3 region has 15 residues. Germline assignment: CDR1 SQVTM and CDR2 ANQGSEA. The V end lost 5 bases, the J end lost 4 bases, and 20 bases lay between the germline ends. For the CDR3, the DNA is TGCAGCGTTCAACTGGGCCTTACCAGGGGAGAGACCCAGTACTTC. It encodes CSVQLGLTRGETQYF.

The rearrangement uses TRBV7-8 and TRBJ1-1; perhaps TRBD1 as D (5 bases). The CDR3 is 15 residues long. CDR1 SGHVS and CDR2 FQNEAQ come from the germline V gene. V shed 3 bases and J shed 1 base, with 12 bases lying between them. DNA for the CDR3: TGTGCCAGCAGCTTCCTAAATACAGGGAACACTGAAGCTTTCTTT. This gives the protein CASSFLNTGNTEAFF. Variable domain in full (rest from reference TRBV7-8 and TRBJ1-1): GAGVSQSPRYKVAKRGQDVALRCDPISGHVSLFWYQQALGQGPEFLTYFQNEAQLDKSGLPSDRFFAERPEGSVSTLKIQRTQQEDSAVYLCASSFLNTGNTEAFFGQGTRLTVV.

This chain connects TRBV4-3 to TRBJ2-1; D remains unclear. Germline V lookup: CDR1 LGHNA, CDR2 YSLEER. CDR3 size: 15 residues. V was pared by 0 bases and J by 3 bases, with 9 bases between. The CDR3 here is CASSQDLVLYNEQFF. The CDR3 DNA follows: TGCGCCAGCAGCCAAGATTTAGTACTCTACAATGAGCAGTTCTTC.

The J gene is TRBJ1-2, the V gene TRBV18, with 8 bases matching TRBD1. CDR3 length: 12 residues. V shed 5 bases and J 8 bases; nucleotides not matched to a gene: 4. Germline V gives CDR1 KGHSH, CDR2 LQKENI. CDR3 sequence: CASSSTGVGYTF. The CDR3 coding sequence is TGTGCCAGCTCATCGACAGGGGTAGGCTACACCTTC.

The rearrangement uses TRBV29-1 and TRBJ1-2; no reliable D call. The CDR3 consists of 10 residues. Germline V gene sequence: CDR1 SQVTM, CDR2 ANQGSEA. CDR3 amino acids: CSTEDYGYTF. The CDR3 DNA reads TGCAGTACAGAGGACTATGGCTACACCTTC.

This clone was observed once. This sequence joins TRBV7-2 and TRBJ1-5; TRBD1 might be the D (5 bases). Trimming removed 4 bases at V and 7 bases at J, with 17 bases between. This CDR3 has 15 amino acids. Per germline, CDR1 SGHTA and CDR2 FQGNSA. The CDR3 coding sequence is TGTGCCAGCAGCTCCGCGACGACCAAGGGGCAGCCCCAGCATTTT. Amino acids: CASSSATTKGQPQHF.

This chain uses TRBV18 with TRBJ2-1, with 7 bases fitting TRBD2. The CDR3 loop spans 15 amino acids. J was trimmed by 4 bases and V by 1 base; bases with no gene match: 4. Germline V CDR1 and CDR2: KGHSH, LQKENI. The CDR3 DNA is TGTGCCAGCTCACCACAGAGCGGGGCTTACAATGAGCAGTTCTTC. Translating it yields CASSPQSGAYNEQFF. Looking up the rest from reference TRBV18 and TRBJ2-1 gives the full variable domain: NAGVMQNPRHLVRRRGQEARLRCSPMKGHSHVYWYRQLPEEGLKFMVYLQKENIIDESGMPKERFSAEFPKEGPSILRIQQVVRGDSAAYFCASSPQSGAYNEQFFGPGTRLTVL.

This clone has a single count. The chain is built from TRBV5-1 and TRBJ2-6; perhaps TRBD1 as D (6 bases). CDR1 and CDR2 from the germline V gene are SGHRS and YFSETQ. CDR3 length: 16 amino acids. The V gene lost 3 bases and the J gene lost 0 bases, with 10 bases spanning the gap. CDR3 coding DNA: TGCGCCAGCAGCTCACCACAGGGCTCTGGGGCCAACGTCCTGACTTTC. Its protein is CASSSPQGSGANVLTF.

The CDR3 coding sequence is TGTGCCAGCAGTGAATCCGGGACCGGCGAGCAGTACTTC. Protein product: CASSESGTGEQYF. J is TRBJ2-7 and V is TRBV6-1; TRBD1 or TRBD2 may be the D gene (5 bases each). V lost 2 bases to trimming and J lost 6 bases, with 11 bases between them. Germline values: CDR1 MNHNS, CDR2 SASEGT. The length of the CDR3 is 13 residues.